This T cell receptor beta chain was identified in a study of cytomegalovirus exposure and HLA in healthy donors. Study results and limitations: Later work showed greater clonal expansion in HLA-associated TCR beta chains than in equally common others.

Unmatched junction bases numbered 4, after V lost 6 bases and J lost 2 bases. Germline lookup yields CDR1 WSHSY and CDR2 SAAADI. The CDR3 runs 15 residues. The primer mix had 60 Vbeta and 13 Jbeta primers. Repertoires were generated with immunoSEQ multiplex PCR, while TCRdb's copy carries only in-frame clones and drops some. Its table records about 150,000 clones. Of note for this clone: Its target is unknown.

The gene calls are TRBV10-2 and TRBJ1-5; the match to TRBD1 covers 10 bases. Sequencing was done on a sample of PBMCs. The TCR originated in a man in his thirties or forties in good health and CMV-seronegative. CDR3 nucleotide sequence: TGCGCCAGCAGCACCGGGACAGGGGGCAATCAGCCCCAGCATTTT. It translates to CASSTGTGGNQPQHF.